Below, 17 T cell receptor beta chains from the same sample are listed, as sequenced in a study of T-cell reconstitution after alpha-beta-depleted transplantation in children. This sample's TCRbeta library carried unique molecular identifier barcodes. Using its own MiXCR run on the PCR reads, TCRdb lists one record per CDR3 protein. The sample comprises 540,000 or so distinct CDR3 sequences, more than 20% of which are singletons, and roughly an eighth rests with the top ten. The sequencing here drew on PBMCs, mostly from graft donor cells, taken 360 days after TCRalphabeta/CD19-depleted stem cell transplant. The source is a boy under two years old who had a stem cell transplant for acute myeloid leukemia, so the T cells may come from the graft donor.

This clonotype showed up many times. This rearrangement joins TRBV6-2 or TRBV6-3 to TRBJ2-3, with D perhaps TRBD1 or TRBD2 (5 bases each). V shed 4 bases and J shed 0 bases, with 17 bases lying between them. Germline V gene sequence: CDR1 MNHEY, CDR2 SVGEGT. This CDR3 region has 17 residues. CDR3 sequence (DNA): TGTGCCAGCAGTTCTCCGGGACCAAAGCCCAGCACAGATACGCAGTATTTT. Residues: CASSSPGPKPSTDTQYF.

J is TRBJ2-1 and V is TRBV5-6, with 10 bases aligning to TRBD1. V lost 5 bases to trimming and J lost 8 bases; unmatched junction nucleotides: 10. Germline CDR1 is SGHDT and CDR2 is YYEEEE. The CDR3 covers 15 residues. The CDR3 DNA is TGTGCCAGCAGACCAGACAGGGGGCGCGGAGATGAGCAGTTCTTC. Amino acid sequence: CASRPDRGRGDEQFF. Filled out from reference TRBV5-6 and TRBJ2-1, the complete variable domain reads DAGVTQSPTHLIKTRGQQVTLRCSPKSGHDTVSWYQQALGQGPQFIFQYYEEEERQRGNFPDRFSGHQFPNYSSELNVNALLLGDSALYLCASRPDRGRGDEQFFGPGTRLTVL.

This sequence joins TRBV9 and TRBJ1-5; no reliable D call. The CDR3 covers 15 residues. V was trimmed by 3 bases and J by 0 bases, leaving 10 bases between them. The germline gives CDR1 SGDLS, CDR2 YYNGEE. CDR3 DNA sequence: TGTGCCAGCAGCGCTAACACCGATAGCAATCAGCCCCAGCATTTT. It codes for CASSANTDSNQPQHF.

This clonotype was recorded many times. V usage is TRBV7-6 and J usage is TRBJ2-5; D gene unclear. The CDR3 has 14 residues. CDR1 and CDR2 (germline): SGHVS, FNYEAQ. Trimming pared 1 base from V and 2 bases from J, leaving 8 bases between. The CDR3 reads CASSLVASQETQYF. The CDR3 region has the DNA TGTGCCAGCAGCTTAGTAGCCTCTCAAGAGACCCAGTACTTC.

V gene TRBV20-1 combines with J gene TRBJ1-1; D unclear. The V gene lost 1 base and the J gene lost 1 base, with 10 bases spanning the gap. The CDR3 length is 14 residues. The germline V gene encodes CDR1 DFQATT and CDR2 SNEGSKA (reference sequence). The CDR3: CSARVLHTNTEAFF. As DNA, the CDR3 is TGCAGTGCTAGAGTATTACACACGAACACTGAAGCTTTCTTT.

The chain's CDR3 is CASSSLTGGSYEQYF. Written as DNA, the CDR3 is TGTGCCAGCAGTTCCTTAACAGGGGGGAGCTACGAGCAGTACTTC. The gene calls are TRBV6-5 and TRBJ2-7; 8 bases agree with TRBD1. The length of the CDR3 is 15 residues. Per the germline V gene, CDR1 is MNHEY and CDR2 is SVGAGI. The V gene end was trimmed by 4 bases and the J gene end by 3 bases; junction bases not matched to a gene: 8.

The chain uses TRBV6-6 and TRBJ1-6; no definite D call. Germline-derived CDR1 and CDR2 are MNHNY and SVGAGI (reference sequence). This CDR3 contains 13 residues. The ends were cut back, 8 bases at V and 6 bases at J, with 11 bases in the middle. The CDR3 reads CASGSPRNSPLHF. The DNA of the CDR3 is TGTGCCAGCGGATCGCCCCGTAATTCACCCCTCCACTTT.

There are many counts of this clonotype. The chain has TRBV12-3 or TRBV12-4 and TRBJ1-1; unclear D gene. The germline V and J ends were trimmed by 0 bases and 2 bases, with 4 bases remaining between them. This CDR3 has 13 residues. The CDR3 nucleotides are TGTGCCAGCAGTTTAGCTCAAAACACTGAAGCTTTCTTT. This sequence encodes CASSLAQNTEAFF.

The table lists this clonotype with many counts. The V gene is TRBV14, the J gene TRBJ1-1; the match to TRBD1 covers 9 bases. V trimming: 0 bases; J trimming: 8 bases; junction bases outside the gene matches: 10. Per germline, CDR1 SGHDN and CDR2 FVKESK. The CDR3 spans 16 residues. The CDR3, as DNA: TGTGCCAGCAGCCAAGATTGGGGGACAGGGCATCGCGAAGCTTTCTTT. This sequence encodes CASSQDWGTGHREAFF.

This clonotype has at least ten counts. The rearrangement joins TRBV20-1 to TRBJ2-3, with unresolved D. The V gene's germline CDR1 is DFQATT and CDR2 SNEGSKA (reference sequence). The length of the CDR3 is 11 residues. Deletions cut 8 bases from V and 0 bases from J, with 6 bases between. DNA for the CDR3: TGCAGTACATCTAGCACAGATACGCAGTATTTT. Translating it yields CSTSSTDTQYF.

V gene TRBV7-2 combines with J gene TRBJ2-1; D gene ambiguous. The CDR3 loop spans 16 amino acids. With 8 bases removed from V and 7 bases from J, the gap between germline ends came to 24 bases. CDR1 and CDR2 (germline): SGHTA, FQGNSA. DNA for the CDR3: TGTGCCAGCTTCAAACGAGTCGGTTGGGGATGGAATGAGCAGTTCTTC. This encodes CASFKRVGWGWNEQFF.

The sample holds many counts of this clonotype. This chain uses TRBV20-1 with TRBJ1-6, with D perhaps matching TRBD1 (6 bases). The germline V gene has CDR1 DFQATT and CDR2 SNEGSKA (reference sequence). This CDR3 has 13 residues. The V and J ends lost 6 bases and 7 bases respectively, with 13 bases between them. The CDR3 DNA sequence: TGCAGTGCGAGACATGGGACAAATTCACCCCTCCACTTT. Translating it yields CSARHGTNSPLHF.

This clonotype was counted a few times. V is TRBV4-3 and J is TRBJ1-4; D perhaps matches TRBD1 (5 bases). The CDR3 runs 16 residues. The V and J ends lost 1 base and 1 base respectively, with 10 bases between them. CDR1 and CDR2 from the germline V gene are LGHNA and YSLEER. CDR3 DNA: TGCGCCAGCAGCCAAGTCGCAGGGCTAACTAATGAAAAACTGTTTTTT. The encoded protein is CASSQVAGLTNEKLFF.

The CDR3 sequence: CSARISGGTYEQYF. The CDR3 DNA reads as TGCAGTGCTAGAATTAGCGGGGGAACCTACGAGCAGTACTTC. The rearrangement joins TRBV20-1 to TRBJ2-7, with 9 bases that match TRBD2. There are 14 residues in the CDR3. Trimming at V came to 2 bases and at J to 2 bases, leaving 4 bases not matched to a gene. Looked up from germline, CDR1 is DFQATT and CDR2 is SNEGSKA (reference sequence).

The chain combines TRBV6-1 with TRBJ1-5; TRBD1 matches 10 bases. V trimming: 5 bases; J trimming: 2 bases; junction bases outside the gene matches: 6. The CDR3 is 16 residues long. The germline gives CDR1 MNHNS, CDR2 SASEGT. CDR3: CASSQGTGEGNQPQHF. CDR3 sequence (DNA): TGTGCCAGCAGTCAGGGGACAGGGGAGGGCAATCAGCCCCAGCATTTT.

This CDR3 reads CASSYTPGRSGADTQYF. The CDR3 bases are TGTGCCAGCAGTTATACTCCCGGACGGTCTGGCGCAGATACGCAGTATTTT. The rearrangement uses TRBV6-5 and TRBJ2-3; no definite D call. V was shortened by 3 bases and J by 4 bases, with 20 bases between the two germline ends. The germline CDR1 and CDR2 sequences are MNHEY and SVGAGI. This CDR3 has 17 amino acids.

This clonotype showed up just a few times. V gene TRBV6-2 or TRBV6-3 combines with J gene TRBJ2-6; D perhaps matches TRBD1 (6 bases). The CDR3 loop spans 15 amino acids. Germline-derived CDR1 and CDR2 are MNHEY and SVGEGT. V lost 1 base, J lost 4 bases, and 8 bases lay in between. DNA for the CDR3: TGTGCCAGCAGTTACTGGGGGACAGGGGCCAACGTCCTGACTTTC. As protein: CASSYWGTGANVLTF.